Following are 7 T cell receptor beta chains from one sample sequenced in a study of T cell responses to AZD1222 COVID-19 vaccine. Produced via immunoSEQ multiplex PCR; TCRdb's table is partial and in-frame only. The table shows 30,000 to 40,000 clones, with more than 75% occurring only once. The starting material was peripheral blood, obtained 28 days after the second AZD1222 dose. Receptors were obtained from an adult who received the AZD1222 COVID-19 vaccine.

The chain couples TRBV27 to TRBJ2-7, with 12 bases identical to TRBD2. The CDR3 sequence is 16 residues long. Germline CDR1 and CDR2: MNHEY and SMNVEV (reference sequence). V lost 6 bases and J lost 7; bases outside the gene matches: 13. DNA for the CDR3: TGTGCCAGCAGACCGTCTAGCGGGGGGGCTCTTCGAGAGCAGTACTTC. Amino acids: CASRPSSGGALREQYF.

The chain uses TRBV28 and TRBJ1-5; maybe TRBD1 (5 bases). Trimming left V 1 base short and J 6 bases short, with 16 bases between. The length of the CDR3 is 16 residues. CDR1 is MDHEN, CDR2 SYDVKM, per germline. The CDR3 sequence is CASSLSGTFNVQPQHF. CDR3 coding DNA: TGTGCCAGCAGTTTATCAGGGACTTTCAATGTTCAGCCCCAGCATTTT.

This clone was recorded only once. The chain recombines TRBV27 with TRBJ2-7; the D is unclear. CDR3 length: 12 residues. Deletions cut 6 bases from V and 6 bases from J, with 12 bases between. CDR1 is MNHEY, CDR2 SMNVEV, per germline (reference sequence). CDR3 sequence: CASSSTPPEQYF. The CDR3 bases are TGTGCCAGCAGCTCAACCCCGCCCGAGCAGTACTTC.

The chain employs TRBV3-1 (or the pseudogene TRBV3-2) and TRBJ2-5, with TRBD2 matching 7 bases. Germline CDR1 is LGHDT and CDR2 is YNNKEL (reference sequence). With V trimmed by 1 base and J by 3 bases, 8 bases remained unmatched. This CDR3 spans 16 amino acids. The CDR3 region is CASSQVSGGCEETQYF. In DNA, the CDR3 is TGTGCCAGCAGCCAAGTGTCGGGGGGTTGTGAAGAGACCCAGTACTTC.

The chain has TRBV7-9 and TRBJ2-7, with D perhaps matching TRBD1 or TRBD2 (6 bases each). CDR3 length: 15 amino acids. Trimming left V 2 bases short and J 0 bases short, with 11 bases between. Germline lookup yields CDR1 SEHNR and CDR2 FQNEAQ (reference sequence). The CDR3 loop is CASSLRGGHSYEQYF. The CDR3 DNA reads TGTGCCAGCAGCTTAAGAGGGGGGCACTCCTACGAGCAGTACTTC.

In this sample, this clone turned up once. J is TRBJ2-5 and V is TRBV7-8; TRBD2 matches at 10 bases. CDR1 SGHVS and CDR2 FQNEAQ come from the germline V gene. The CDR3 spans 16 residues. Trimming at V came to 2 bases and at J to 5 bases, leaving 8 bases not matched to a gene. The CDR3 nucleotides read TGTGCCAGCAGCTTACCCAAGCGGGGGGGCAAGGAGACCCAGTACTTC. Translating gives CASSLPKRGGKETQYF.

The chain is built from TRBV3-1 (or the pseudogene TRBV3-2) and TRBJ1-1, with 8 bases fitting TRBD1. CDR3 length: 17 residues. Germline V gives CDR1 LGHDT, CDR2 YNNKEL (reference sequence). V shed 0 bases, J shed 5 bases, and the junction held 11 bases outside the gene matches. The CDR3 region is CASSQDGQGKLATEAFF. As DNA, the CDR3 is TGTGCCAGCAGCCAAGATGGACAGGGTAAATTGGCTACTGAAGCTTTCTTT.